The clone carrying this T cell receptor beta chain was seen a few times. Its matching antigen is unknown. This entry belongs to a study of T cells after yellow fever vaccination. Study outcomes and limitations: Most clones from primary vaccination resurfaced after the booster (roughly 96% CD4, around 90% CD8).

CDR1 and CDR2 from the germline V gene are SGHRS and YFSETQ. The CDR3 extends over 15 amino acids. V was trimmed by 3 bases and J by 6 bases, leaving 19 bases between them. The 5'RACE template-switching step produced TCR cDNA and added a universal primer site and UMIs. TCRdb itself ran the 5' RACE reads through MiXCR, one entry per CDR3 protein. Among hundreds of thousands of distinct CDR3 sequences listed, approximately 21% were seen once. The rearrangement uses TRBV5-1 and TRBJ2-7; D is possibly TRBD2 (5 bases). This clonotype originated in a man younger than 40 who received the YFV17D yellow fever vaccine. The input for sequencing was PBMCs, taken 15 days after the yellow fever booster vaccination. CDR3 sequence reads: CASSWTGPEVGEQYF. In nucleotides, the CDR3 is TGCGCCAGCAGCTGGACTGGACCCGAGGTGGGCGAGCAGTACTTC. The full variable domain, with the rest looked up from reference TRBV5-1 and TRBJ2-7, is KAGVTQTPRYLIKTRGQQVTLSCSPISGHRSVSWYQQTPGQGLQFLFEYFSETQRNKGNFPGRFSGRQFSNSRSEMNVSTLELGDSALYLCASSWTGPEVGEQYFGPGTRLTVT.